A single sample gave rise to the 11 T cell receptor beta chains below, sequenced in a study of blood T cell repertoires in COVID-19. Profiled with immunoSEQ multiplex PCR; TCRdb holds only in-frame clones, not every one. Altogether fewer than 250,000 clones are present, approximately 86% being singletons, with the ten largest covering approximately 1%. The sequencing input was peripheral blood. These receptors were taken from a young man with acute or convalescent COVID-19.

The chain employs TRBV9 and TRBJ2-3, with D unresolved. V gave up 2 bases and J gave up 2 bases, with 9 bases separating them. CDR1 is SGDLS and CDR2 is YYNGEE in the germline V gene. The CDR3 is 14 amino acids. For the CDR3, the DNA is TGTGCCAGCAGCGTTGGGCTCCCCACAGATACGCAGTATTTT. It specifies CASSVGLPTDTQYF.

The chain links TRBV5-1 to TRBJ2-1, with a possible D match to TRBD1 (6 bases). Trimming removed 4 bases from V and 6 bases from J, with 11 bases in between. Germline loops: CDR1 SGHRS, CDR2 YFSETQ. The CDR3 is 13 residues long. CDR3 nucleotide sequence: TGCGCCAGCAGCCCCAGGACAGTCAATGAGCAGTTCTTC. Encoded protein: CASSPRTVNEQFF.

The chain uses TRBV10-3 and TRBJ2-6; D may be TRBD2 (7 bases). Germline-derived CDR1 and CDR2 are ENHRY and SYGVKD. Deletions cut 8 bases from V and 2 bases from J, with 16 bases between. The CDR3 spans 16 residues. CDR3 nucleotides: TGTGCCATCTCTGACGGGGGGCAAGCTGGGGCCAACGTCCTGACTTTC. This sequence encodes CAISDGGQAGANVLTF.

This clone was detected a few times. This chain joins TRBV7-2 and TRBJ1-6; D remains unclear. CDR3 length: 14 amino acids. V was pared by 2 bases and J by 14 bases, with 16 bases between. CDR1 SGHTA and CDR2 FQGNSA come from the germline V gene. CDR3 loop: CASSLSRRGGALHF. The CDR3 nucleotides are TGTGCCAGCAGCTTAAGCAGGCGAGGCGGGGCCCTCCACTTT.

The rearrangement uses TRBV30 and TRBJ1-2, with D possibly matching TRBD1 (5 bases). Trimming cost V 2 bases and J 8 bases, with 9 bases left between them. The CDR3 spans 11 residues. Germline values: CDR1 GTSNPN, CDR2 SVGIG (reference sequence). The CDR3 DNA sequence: TGTGCCTGGAGTAGGGGACTAGGCTACACCTTC. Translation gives CAWSRGLGYTF.

The DNA for the CDR3 is TGTGCCAGCAGTTTATCGGGGACGGGACAGGGATCCTATGGCTACACCTTC. Its translation is CASSLSGTGQGSYGYTF. This chain uses TRBV27 with TRBJ1-2; 9 nucleotides agree with TRBD1. The germline gives CDR1 MNHEY, CDR2 SMNVEV (reference sequence). The junction had 9 bases not matched to a gene; V was cut back by 0 bases and J by 4 bases. The CDR3 contains 17 residues.

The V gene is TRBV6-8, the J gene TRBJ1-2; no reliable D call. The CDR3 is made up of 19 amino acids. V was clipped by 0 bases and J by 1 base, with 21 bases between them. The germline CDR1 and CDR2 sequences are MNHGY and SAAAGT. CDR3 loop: CASSYSKIVGGLLNYGYTF. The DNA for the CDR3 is TGTGCCAGCAGTTACTCGAAAATTGTGGGAGGGTTACTTAACTATGGCTACACCTTC.

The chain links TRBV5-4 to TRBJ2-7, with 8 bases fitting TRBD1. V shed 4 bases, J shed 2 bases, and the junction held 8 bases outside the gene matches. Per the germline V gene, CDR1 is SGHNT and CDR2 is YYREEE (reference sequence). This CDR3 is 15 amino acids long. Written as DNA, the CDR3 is TGTGCCAGCAGCGCATCAGGGGGCGCAGCCTACGAGCAGTACTTC. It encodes CASSASGGAAYEQYF.

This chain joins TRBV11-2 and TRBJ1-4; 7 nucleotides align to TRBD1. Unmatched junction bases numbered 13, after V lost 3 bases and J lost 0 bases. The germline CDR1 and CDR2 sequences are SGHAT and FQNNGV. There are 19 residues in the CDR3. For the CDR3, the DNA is TGTGCCAGCAGCTTGAGGACAGGAGGGGGGTACACAACTAATGAAAAACTGTTTTTT. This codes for CASSLRTGGGYTTNEKLFF.

CDR3 nucleotide sequence: TGTGCCAGCAGTTATTCCGACAGGGCCAACTATGGCTACACCTTC. Translating gives CASSYSDRANYGYTF. This chain joins TRBV6-6 and TRBJ1-2; 7 bases fit TRBD1. The CDR3 has 15 residues. From germline, CDR1 is MNHNY and CDR2 SVGAGI (reference sequence). Trimming cost V 3 bases and J 2 bases; bases outside gene matches: 6.

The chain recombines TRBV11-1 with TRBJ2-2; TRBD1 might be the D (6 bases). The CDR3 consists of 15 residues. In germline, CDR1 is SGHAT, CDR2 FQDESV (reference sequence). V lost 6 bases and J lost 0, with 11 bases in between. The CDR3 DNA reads TGTGCCAGCAGATCCGGGACACCGAACACCGGGGAGCTGTTTTTT. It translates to CASRSGTPNTGELFF.